This entry concerns a single TCR beta chain. A read error may account for a junction end that differs from germline. The table came from immunoSEQ multiplex PCR; TCRdb's copy has only in-frame clones and leaves some out. The table records more than 60,000 clones, approximately 88% of them present only once. The CDR3 is made up of 15 amino acids. Germline CDR1 reads MNHEY; CDR2 reads SVGAGI. This sample stems from a study of blood T cell repertoires in COVID-19. The chain joins TRBV6-5 to TRBJ2-1; 7 nucleotides match TRBD1. The sequence came from an older woman with COVID-19, enrolled during active disease. The source material was peripheral blood. The CDR3 loop is CASIGTAPVLKAALF. As DNA, the CDR3 is TGTGCCAGTATCGGGACAGCTCCGGTTCTGAAAGCTGCGCTCTTC.